This T cell receptor (beta chain) originates from a study of blood T cell repertoires in COVID-19. Looking at the study overall: From the United States, Italy and Spain came samples of acute and convalescent COVID-19. Sources were T cells, B-cell-depleted T cells, or PBMCs; the material itself was cDNA or gDNA.

Authors' methods: It was from reference gene primer amplification that nucleated cell counts were estimated. Assay: immunoSEQ multiplex PCR; the TCRdb copy retains only in-frame clones and omits some. The DNA was the basis for D and trimming; V, J and clone size are from that table. The table has some 160,000 clones, about 80% seen once. Trimming shortened V by 7 bases and J by 2 bases, and 18 bases separated the two germline ends. The CDR3 totals 16 residues. Germline CDR1 reads MNHNY; CDR2 reads SVGAGI (reference sequence). The count of this clone is one. Sequenced sample: peripheral blood. This clonotype originated in a man between 65 and 85 years old who had recovered from COVID-19. The chain employs TRBV6-6 and TRBJ1-5; the D gene is possibly TRBD1 (5 bases). Here the CDR3 DNA reads TGTGCCAGCACTCGACGGGGGGTAGTAGGCAATCAGCCCCAGCATTTT. Translating it yields CASTRRGVVGNQPQHF.